This note documents a single T cell receptor (beta chain) sequence. This sample is drawn from a study of blood T cell repertoires in COVID-19. Study context: Some COVID-19 samples were acute and others convalescent; all came from the United States, Italy and Spain.

Original analysis: Reference gene primer amplification yielded estimated nucleated cell counts. TCRdb's copy holds only in-frame clones and misses some; the assay was immunoSEQ multiplex PCR. V and J calls and clone size come straight from that table; D and trimming were deduced from the DNA. The data contain about 210,000 clones, roughly four fifths of them singletons. Germline V CDR1 and CDR2: SQVTM, ANQGSEA. Trimming shortened V by 6 bases and J by 1 base, and 7 bases separated the two germline ends. CDR3 length: 12 amino acids. Sequences were obtained from peripheral blood. This sequence originates from a woman in her thirties or forties with acute or convalescent COVID-19. This chain joins TRBV29-1 and TRBJ2-1; the D is unclear. The CDR3 sequence is CSVFFSYNEQFF. CDR3 bases: TGCAGCGTCTTTTTTTCCTACAATGAGCAGTTCTTC.